The 2 T cell receptor beta chains reported below all come from one sample, sequenced in a study of graft-versus-host responses after intestinal transplantation. Sequencing used immunoSEQ multiplex PCR; TCRdb keeps in-frame clones, though not all of them. This table has about 15,000 clones, 35% to 40% appearing once. Researchers placed approximately 200,000 CFSE-labeled responder cells in culture with approximately 200,000 irradiated, violet-dye-labeled stimulator cells. Sequenced here: alloreactive CD8+ T cells from a mixed lymphocyte reaction culture, sampled before intestinal transplant. The subset denotes: CFSE-low proliferating T cells sorted from approximately six-day pre-transplant mixed lymphocyte reaction (GvH or HvG direction). The receptor set was obtained from a human patient who received an intestinal transplant.

The chain links TRBV7-8 to TRBJ2-7; the match to TRBD2 covers 7 bases. The CDR3 runs to 16 residues. CDR1 and CDR2 (germline): SGHVS, FQNEAQ. The V gene end was trimmed by 5 bases and the J gene end by 0 bases; junction bases not matched to a gene: 10. The CDR3 sequence: CASSLPPSGSSYEQYF. Written as DNA, the CDR3 is TGTGCCAGCAGCCTGCCCCCTAGCGGAAGCTCCTACGAGCAGTACTTC.

This chain links TRBV4-1 with TRBJ2-5; 7 bases are shared with TRBD2. The CDR3 is made up of 15 amino acids. The J segment lost 5 bases and the V segment lost 0 bases, leaving 6 bases of the junction unmatched. Per germline, CDR1 MGHRA and CDR2 YSYEKL. The CDR3: CASSQDPGRAETQYF. CDR3 nucleotides: TGCGCCAGCAGCCAAGACCCAGGGAGGGCGGAGACCCAGTACTTC.